This T cell receptor (beta chain) was identified in a study of cytomegalovirus exposure and HLA in healthy donors. General study findings and limits: Common viral pathogens (according to a later analysis) appeared linked to several of the most significant clusters.

The PCR used 60 Vbeta and 13 Jbeta primers. Libraries were prepared by immunoSEQ multiplex PCR; TCRdb keeps only in-frame clonotypes and omits some of them. The sample shows roughly 100,000 clones, 9.5% to 15% of them seen only once. Note on this clone: Its antigen is not identified.

Trimming took off 5 bases at V and 1 base at J, with 16 bases between the two ends. Germline V lookup: CDR1 SGHTA, CDR2 FQGNSA. The CDR3 is made up of 16 amino acids. What was sequenced was PBMCs. This clonotype originated in a man aged 40-49 years in good health and CMV-seropositive. The chain couples TRBV7-2 to TRBJ2-3; D is possibly TRBD2 (6 bases). The CDR3 loop is CASSPSWLARTDTQYF. CDR3 coding DNA: TGTGCCAGCAGCCCCTCGTGGCTAGCGCGCACAGATACGCAGTATTTT.